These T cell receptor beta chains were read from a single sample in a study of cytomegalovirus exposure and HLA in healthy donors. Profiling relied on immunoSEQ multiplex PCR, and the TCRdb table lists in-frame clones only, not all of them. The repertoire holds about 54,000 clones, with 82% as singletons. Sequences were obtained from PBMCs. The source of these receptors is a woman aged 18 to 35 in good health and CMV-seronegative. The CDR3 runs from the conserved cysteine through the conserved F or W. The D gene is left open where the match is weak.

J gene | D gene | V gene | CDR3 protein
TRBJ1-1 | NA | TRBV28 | CASSSGGSTEAFF
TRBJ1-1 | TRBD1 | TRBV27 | CASRDRVMTEAFF
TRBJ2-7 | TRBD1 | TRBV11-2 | CASSVDRDGEQYF
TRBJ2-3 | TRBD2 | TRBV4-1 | CASSQGLGTSGRISTDTQYF
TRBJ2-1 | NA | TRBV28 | CASSFSSYNEQFF
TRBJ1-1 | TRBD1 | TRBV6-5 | CASRTTGALGAFF
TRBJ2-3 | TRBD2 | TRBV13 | CASSPGLAGVADTQYF
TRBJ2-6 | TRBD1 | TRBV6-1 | CASGTGTSGANGLTF
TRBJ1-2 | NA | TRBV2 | CASSETEPLYGYTF
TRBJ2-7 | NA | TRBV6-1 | CASSEASDTPYEQYF
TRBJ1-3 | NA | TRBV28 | CASSPWGGLDSGNTIYF
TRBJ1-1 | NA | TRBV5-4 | CASSLAGVMNTEAFF
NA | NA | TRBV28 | CASSVRGGYYEQYF
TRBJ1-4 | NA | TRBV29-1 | CSAASREKLFF
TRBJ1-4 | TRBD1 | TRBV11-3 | CASSEGTATNEKLFF
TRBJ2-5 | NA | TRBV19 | CASSIGTGGETQYF